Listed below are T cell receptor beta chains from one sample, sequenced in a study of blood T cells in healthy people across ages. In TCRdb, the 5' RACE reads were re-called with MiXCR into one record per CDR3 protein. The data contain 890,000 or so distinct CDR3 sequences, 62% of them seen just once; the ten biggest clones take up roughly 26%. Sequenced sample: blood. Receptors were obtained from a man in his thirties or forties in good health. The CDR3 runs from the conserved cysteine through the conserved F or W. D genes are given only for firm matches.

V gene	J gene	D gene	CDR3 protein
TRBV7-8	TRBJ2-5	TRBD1	CASSLRQGDRDIQETQYF
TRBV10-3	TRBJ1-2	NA	CAISVEGNYGYTF
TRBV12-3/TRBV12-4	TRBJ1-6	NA	CASSLQQSTSPLHF
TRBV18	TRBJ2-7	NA	CASSPGVNYEQYF
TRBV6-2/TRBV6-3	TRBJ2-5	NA	CASGRDNEQYF
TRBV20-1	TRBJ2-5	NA	CSARPGEETQYF
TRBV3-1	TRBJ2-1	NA	CASSQVGLAREQFF
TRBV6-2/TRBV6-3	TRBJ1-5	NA	CASRKQVPNQPQHF
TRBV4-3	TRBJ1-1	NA	CASSPGLTRNTEAFF
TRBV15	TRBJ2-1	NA	CATSRDNLFTNEQFF
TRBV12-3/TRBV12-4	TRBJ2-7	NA	CASSFLATYEQYF
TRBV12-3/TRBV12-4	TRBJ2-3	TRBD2	CASTSSGTSTDTQYF
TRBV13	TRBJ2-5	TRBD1	CASSFNRGRSRETQYF
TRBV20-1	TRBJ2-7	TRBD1	CSARSFGTGRSYEQYF
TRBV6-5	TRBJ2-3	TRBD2	CASSYSFGTSGAADTQYF
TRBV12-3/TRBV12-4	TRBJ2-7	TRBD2	CASSPLAGGEPEQYF
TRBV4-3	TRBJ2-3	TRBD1	CASSQGQGVDTQYF
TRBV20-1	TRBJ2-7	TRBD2	CSARDYGGGSSYEQYF
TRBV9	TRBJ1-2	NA	CASSVLRNYGYTF
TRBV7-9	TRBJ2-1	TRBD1	CASSSKTGAYNEQFF
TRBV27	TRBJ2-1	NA	CTSSLSPGGRNEQFF
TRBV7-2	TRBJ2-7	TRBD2	CASRPTSGSSYNEQYF
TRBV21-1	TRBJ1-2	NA	CASSEKYGGRGRYGYTF
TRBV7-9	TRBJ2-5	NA	CASSSDPGHLTQYF
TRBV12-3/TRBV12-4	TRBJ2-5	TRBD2	CASRQGTSGYQETQYF
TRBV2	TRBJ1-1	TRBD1	CASSQHLQGAGTEAFF
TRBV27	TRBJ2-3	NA	CASSPRGVADTQYF
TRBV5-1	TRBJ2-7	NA	CASSFDLVYEQYF
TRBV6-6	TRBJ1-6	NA	CASSPPGLDSPLHF
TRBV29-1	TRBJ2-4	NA	CSVTMTGGDIQYF
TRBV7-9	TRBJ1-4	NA	CASSLARRPATNEKLFF
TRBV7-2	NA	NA	CASSSFGGEQYF
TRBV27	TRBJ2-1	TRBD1	CASGADRKEQFF
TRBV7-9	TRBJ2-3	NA	CASSLNGVTDTQYF
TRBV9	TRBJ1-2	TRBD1	CASSVGRGLHGYTF
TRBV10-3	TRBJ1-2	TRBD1	CAISPGTGYGYTF
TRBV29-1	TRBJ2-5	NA	CSVGQETQYF
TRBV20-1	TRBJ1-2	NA	CSASPQGNYGYTF
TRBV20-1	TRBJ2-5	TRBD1	CSAREWGQGVQETQYF